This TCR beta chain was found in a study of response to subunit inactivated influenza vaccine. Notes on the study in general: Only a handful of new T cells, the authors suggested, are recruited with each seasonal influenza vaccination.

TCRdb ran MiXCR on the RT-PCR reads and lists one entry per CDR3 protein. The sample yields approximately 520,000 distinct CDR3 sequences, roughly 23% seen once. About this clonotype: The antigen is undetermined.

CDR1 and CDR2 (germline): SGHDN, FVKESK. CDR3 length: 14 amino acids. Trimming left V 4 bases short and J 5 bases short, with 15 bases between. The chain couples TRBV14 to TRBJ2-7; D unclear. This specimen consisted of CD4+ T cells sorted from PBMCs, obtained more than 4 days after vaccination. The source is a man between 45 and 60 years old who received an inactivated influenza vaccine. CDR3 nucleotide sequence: TGTGCCAGCAGCCTCTTGGGATTGGCCGACGAGCAGTACTTC. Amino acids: CASSLLGLADEQYF.